What follows are 29 T cell receptor beta chains derived from one specimen sequenced in a study of cytomegalovirus exposure and HLA in healthy donors (dated by TCRdb to 2016 to 2017). Library prep was done by the immunoSEQ multiplex PCR assay. For the multiplex PCR, a mixture combining 60 forward primers for TCR Vbeta segments and 13 reverse primers for TCR Jbeta segments was used. Entries here come from immuneACCESS through TCRdb and include only in-frame sequences with V and J called. Some clones fail to appear in such tables; in the studies checked, an unresolved V gene covers under half of the shortfall, and the cause of the remainder is unknown. The sample data list about 110,000 clones, and 60% to 75% of these were observed just once. Of the sample, around 2.6% falls within the top ten clones. The sequenced material came from PBMCs. The receptors were sampled from a male donor in good health and CMV-seropositive.

The chain couples TRBV6-4 to TRBJ2-2; 8 bases map to TRBD2. V was clipped by 0 bases and J by 7 bases; unmatched bases: 7. This CDR3 has 16 residues. Germline-derived CDR1 and CDR2 are MRHNA and SNTAGT. As DNA, the CDR3 is TGTGCCAGCAGTGACTCCCCGGGACTAGGGAGCGGGGAGCTGTTTTTT. This translates into CASSDSPGLGSGELFF.

The chain carries TRBV4-3 and TRBJ2-7; 8 bases are shared with TRBD2. Per germline, CDR1 LGHNA and CDR2 YSLEER. V lost 2 bases, J lost 1 base, and 4 bases stayed unmatched. CDR3 size: 15 residues. The CDR3 spells CASSQLAGGSYEQYF. The CDR3 DNA reads TGCGCCAGCAGCCAACTGGCGGGAGGTTCCTACGAGCAGTACTTC.

V gene TRBV7-9 combines with J gene TRBJ2-7; perhaps TRBD2 as D (6 bases). This CDR3 comprises 15 residues. Deletions cut 5 bases from V and 0 bases from J, with 14 bases between. CDR1 and CDR2 (germline): SEHNR, FQNEAQ (reference sequence). CDR3 bases: TGTGCCAGCAGCGAGGGACTCTATGACTCCTACGAGCAGTACTTC. Encoded protein: CASSEGLYDSYEQYF.

CDR3 sequence: CASSIGGHTGTEAFF. The CDR3 DNA reads as TGTGCCAGTAGTATAGGTGGACACACGGGCACTGAAGCTTTCTTT. V and J are TRBV19 and TRBJ1-1; a possible D gene is TRBD1 (5 bases). This CDR3 has 15 residues. Germline CDR1 is LNHDA and CDR2 is SQIVND (reference sequence). V dropped 1 base and J dropped 4 bases, with 13 bases sitting between them.

The chain couples TRBV4-3 to TRBJ2-6, with 7 bases fitting TRBD1. CDR3 length: 20 amino acids. V trimming: 7 bases; J trimming: 2 bases; junction bases outside the gene matches: 20. CDR1 is LGHNA and CDR2 is YSLEER in the germline V gene. The CDR3 region is CASTQSGQALKVAGANVLTF. CDR3 DNA sequence: TGCGCCAGCACGCAGTCTGGACAGGCTCTAAAGGTGGCTGGGGCCAACGTCCTGACTTTC.

The chain combines TRBV5-1 with TRBJ2-1; 11 bases fit TRBD2. CDR3 size: 15 residues. The germline V gene encodes CDR1 SGHRS and CDR2 YFSETQ. V dropped 3 bases and J dropped 5; count of bases not matched to a gene: 4. The CDR3 nucleotides are TGCGCCAGCAGCTGGGGGACTAGCGGAAACAATGAGCAGTTCTTC. Its translation: CASSWGTSGNNEQFF.

V usage is TRBV4-2 and J usage is TRBJ2-3; D is uncertain. This CDR3 contains 15 residues. Germline CDR1 reads LGHNA; CDR2 reads YNFKEQ. The V and J ends lost 1 base and 4 bases respectively, with 12 bases between them. CDR3 sequence reads: CASSQGSNLADTQYF. The DNA of the CDR3 is TGTGCCAGCAGCCAAGGGTCGAATTTAGCAGATACGCAGTATTTT.

In its sample, this clone was seen a few times. The chain recombines TRBV7-2 with TRBJ2-3; 12 bases are a match to TRBD2. Losses at the gene ends were 7 bases for V and 6 bases for J; bases not matched to a gene: 5. This CDR3 has 14 residues. From germline, CDR1 is SGHTA and CDR2 FQGNSA. The CDR3 loop reads CASTLGLAGDTQYF. CDR3 sequence (DNA): TGTGCCAGCACTCTCGGACTAGCGGGGGATACGCAGTATTTT.

Only a few counts were recorded for this clone. This rearrangement joins TRBV4-3 to TRBJ1-2; no clear D gene. With 0 bases removed from V and 8 bases from J, the gap between germline ends came to 16 bases. Germline CDR1 LGHNA, CDR2 YSLEER. The CDR3 runs 15 residues. CDR3 protein: CASSQDDGQGGGYTF. The DNA for the CDR3 is TGCGCCAGCAGCCAAGATGATGGGCAAGGAGGGGGCTACACCTTC.

The chain recombines TRBV6-5 with TRBJ1-1, with D perhaps matching TRBD1 (6 bases). Between the trimmed V and J ends, which lost 6 bases and 5 bases, there was a span of 16 bases. The CDR3 sequence is 14 residues long. Germline V lookup: CDR1 MNHEY, CDR2 SVGAGI. The CDR3 sequence is CASSLGQRGTEAFF. For the CDR3, the DNA is TGTGCCAGCAGCCTCGGACAGCGGGGGACTGAAGCTTTCTTT.

This clone showed up just a few times. The chain uses TRBV29-1 and TRBJ2-1; TRBD1 aligns across 8 bases. J lost 2 bases, V lost 7 bases, and 7 bases had no gene match. This CDR3 has 14 residues. Per the germline V gene, CDR1 is SQVTM and CDR2 is ANQGSEA. The CDR3 reads CSAVQGATYNEQFF. Here the CDR3 DNA reads TGCAGCGCTGTCCAGGGGGCGACCTACAATGAGCAGTTCTTC.

The chain employs TRBV18 and TRBJ2-7; perhaps TRBD1 as D (6 bases). The V end lost 2 bases, the J end lost 2 bases, and 10 bases lay between the germline ends. Germline V lookup: CDR1 KGHSH, CDR2 LQKENI. The CDR3 covers 14 residues. The CDR3 nucleotides read TGTGCCAGCTCACCAGAGACAGGTACCTACGAGCAGTACTTC. This codes for CASSPETGTYEQYF.

A note on this clone: A junction end diverges from the germline sequence, so it may reflect a read error. This chain connects TRBV28 to TRBJ1-4; no clear D. The germline V gene has CDR1 MDHEN and CDR2 SYDVKM. This CDR3 region has 13 residues. In DNA, the CDR3 is TGTGCCGGCAGGACTGGAGGGAGTGAAAAACTGTTTTTT. Its translation is CAGRTGGSEKLFF.

The CDR3, as DNA: TGTGCCAGCAGCCAAGATGGTACTAGCGGGGGCCTCAGTCCCTCCTACAATGAGCAGTTCTTC. It codes for CASSQDGTSGGLSPSYNEQFF. V usage is TRBV4-2 and J usage is TRBJ2-1; 11 bases are shared with TRBD2. CDR1 is LGHNA, CDR2 YNFKEQ, per germline. V dropped 0 bases and J dropped 0; count of bases not matched to a gene: 13. The CDR3 loop spans 21 amino acids.

CDR3 nucleotides: TGTGCCAGCAGTTCACGGACAGGGTTGGACGGAAGCAATCAGCCCCAGCATTTT. The encoded protein is CASSSRTGLDGSNQPQHF. This chain uses TRBV27 with TRBJ1-5, with TRBD1 matching 8 bases. The CDR3 loop spans 18 amino acids. Germline V gene sequence: CDR1 MNHEY, CDR2 SMNVEV (reference sequence). Trimming cost V 4 bases and J 1 base; bases outside gene matches: 12.

V gene TRBV27 combines with J gene TRBJ2-2; 8 nucleotides agree with TRBD1. From germline, CDR1 is MNHEY and CDR2 SMNVEV (reference sequence). V shed 5 bases, J shed 6 bases, and the junction held 8 bases outside the gene matches. The CDR3 totals 15 residues. The CDR3 sequence is CASSDMDRAAGELFF. CDR3 nucleotide sequence: TGTGCCAGCAGTGATATGGACAGGGCGGCCGGGGAGCTGTTTTTT.

J is TRBJ2-7 and V is TRBV4-1, with 11 bases matching TRBD2. Germline V gene sequence: CDR1 MGHRA, CDR2 YSYEKL. This CDR3 is built from 15 residues. V trimming: 7 bases; J trimming: 3 bases; junction bases outside the gene matches: 8. CDR3 in amino acids: CASTRGTSGLYEQYF. The CDR3 DNA reads as TGCGCCAGCACCAGGGGGACTAGCGGACTCTACGAGCAGTACTTC.

The chain employs TRBV28 and TRBJ2-7, with a possible D match to TRBD2 (7 bases). The CDR3 loop spans 15 amino acids. Trimming shortened V by 4 bases and J by 3 bases, and 16 bases separated the two germline ends. Germline V gene lookup returns CDR1 MDHEN and CDR2 SYDVKM. Here the CDR3 reads CASSSAGGQVYEQYF. CDR3 nucleotides: TGTGCCAGCAGTTCGGCCGGGGGGCAGGTCTACGAGCAGTACTTC.

The rearrangement uses TRBV4-2 and TRBJ2-3, with TRBD2 identical over 11 bases. With 3 bases clipped from V and 1 base from J, the junction kept 3 bases outside the gene matches. This CDR3 region has 16 residues. Looked up from germline, CDR1 is LGHNA and CDR2 is YNFKEQ. The DNA for the CDR3 is TGTGCCAGCAGCCATCTTAGCGGGAGGGGCACAGATACGCAGTATTTT. Its translation: CASSHLSGRGTDTQYF.

The V and J genes are TRBV19 and TRBJ1-5; tentative D call: TRBD1 (6 bases). V was trimmed by 4 bases and J by 7 bases, leaving 20 bases between them. Germline V gene data show CDR1 as LNHDA and CDR2 as SQIVND (reference sequence). The CDR3 has 16 residues. CDR3 sequence: CASSTGTPGYGQPQHF. The CDR3 DNA reads as TGTGCCAGTAGTACCGGGACACCCGGGTATGGCCAGCCCCAGCATTTT.

This chain connects TRBV5-1 to TRBJ2-5; 9 bases map to TRBD2. The CDR3 is made up of 18 amino acids. Germline-derived CDR1 and CDR2 are SGHRS and YFSETQ. Trimming at V came to 0 bases and at J to 2 bases, leaving 11 bases not matched to a gene. The CDR3 DNA reads TGCGCCAGCAGCTTGGCCGGGCTTGGGCTAGCGGGGCAAGAGACCCAGTACTTC. Its protein product is CASSLAGLGLAGQETQYF.

The chain carries TRBV6-5 and TRBJ2-7; tentative D call: TRBD2 (5 bases). In germline, CDR1 is MNHEY, CDR2 SVGAGI. The CDR3 runs to 15 residues. V was trimmed by 5 bases and J by 1 base, leaving 15 bases between them. Written as DNA, the CDR3 is TGTGCCAGCAGTCCTAGACGGACGGGATCCTACGAGCAGTACTTC. Protein: CASSPRRTGSYEQYF.

V is TRBV7-7 and J is TRBJ2-2; TRBD1 is a possible D gene (5 bases). CDR1 and CDR2 (germline): SSHAT, FNYEAQ (reference sequence). The CDR3 covers 12 residues. V was pared by 5 bases and J by 8 bases, with 9 bases between. The CDR3 loop is CASSQGPGELFF. The DNA of the CDR3 is TGTGCCAGCAGCCAGGGTCCGGGGGAGCTGTTTTTT.

V usage is TRBV5-1 and J usage is TRBJ1-1; D possibly corresponds to TRBD1 (5 bases). CDR3 length equals 15 residues. Trimming removed 1 base from V and 1 base from J, with 11 bases in between. The V gene's germline CDR1 is SGHRS and CDR2 YFSETQ. The CDR3 DNA sequence: TGCGCCAGCAGCTTGCAGGGAGGTTGGAACACTGAAGCTTTCTTT. The encoded protein is CASSLQGGWNTEAFF.

The chain uses TRBV5-1 and TRBJ2-3, with TRBD2 identical over 10 bases. This CDR3 contains 18 residues. Unmatched junction bases numbered 12, after V lost 0 bases and J lost 5 bases. Germline CDR1 SGHRS, CDR2 YFSETQ. The DNA of the CDR3 is TGCGCCAGCAGCTTGGCCACGGGAGCGGGGGGGCCGCGAGATACGCAGTATTTT. As protein: CASSLATGAGGPRDTQYF.

The chain recombines TRBV13 with TRBJ2-7; D perhaps matches TRBD2 (6 bases). Trimming stripped 1 base from V and 0 bases from J, with 10 bases between. The CDR3 consists of 15 residues. Per the germline V gene, CDR1 is PRHDT and CDR2 is FYEKMQ (reference sequence). The CDR3: CASSLAGGTSYEQYF. CDR3 coding DNA: TGTGCCAGCAGCTTAGCTGGCGGGACCTCCTACGAGCAGTACTTC.

This rearrangement joins TRBV9 to TRBJ2-1; TRBD2 aligns across 9 bases. This CDR3 has 15 residues. Germline values: CDR1 SGDLS, CDR2 YYNGEE. V gave up 4 bases and J gave up 4 bases; unmatched junction bases: 6. The CDR3 DNA follows: TGTGCCAGCAGCCCTAGGACTAGCGAATACAATGAGCAGTTCTTC. Amino acids: CASSPRTSEYNEQFF.

The chain links TRBV30 to TRBJ1-1, with TRBD1 matching 9 bases. Germline-derived CDR1 and CDR2 are GTSNPN and SVGIG (reference sequence). The junction had 6 bases not matched to a gene; V was cut back by 7 bases and J by 6 bases. The CDR3 has 12 residues. CDR3: CASDRGGAEAFF. The CDR3 DNA reads as TGTGCCTCAGACAGGGGGGGCGCTGAAGCTTTCTTT.

The chain couples TRBV7-9 to TRBJ2-7; TRBD1 is a possible D gene (6 bases). This CDR3 has 16 residues. Germline V gives CDR1 SEHNR, CDR2 FQNEAQ (reference sequence). V lost 6 bases and J lost 0, with 18 bases in between. The CDR3 coding sequence is TGTGCCAGCAGATTTATTGGGGGCCAGGGCTCCTACGAGCAGTACTTC. Encoded protein: CASRFIGGQGSYEQYF.